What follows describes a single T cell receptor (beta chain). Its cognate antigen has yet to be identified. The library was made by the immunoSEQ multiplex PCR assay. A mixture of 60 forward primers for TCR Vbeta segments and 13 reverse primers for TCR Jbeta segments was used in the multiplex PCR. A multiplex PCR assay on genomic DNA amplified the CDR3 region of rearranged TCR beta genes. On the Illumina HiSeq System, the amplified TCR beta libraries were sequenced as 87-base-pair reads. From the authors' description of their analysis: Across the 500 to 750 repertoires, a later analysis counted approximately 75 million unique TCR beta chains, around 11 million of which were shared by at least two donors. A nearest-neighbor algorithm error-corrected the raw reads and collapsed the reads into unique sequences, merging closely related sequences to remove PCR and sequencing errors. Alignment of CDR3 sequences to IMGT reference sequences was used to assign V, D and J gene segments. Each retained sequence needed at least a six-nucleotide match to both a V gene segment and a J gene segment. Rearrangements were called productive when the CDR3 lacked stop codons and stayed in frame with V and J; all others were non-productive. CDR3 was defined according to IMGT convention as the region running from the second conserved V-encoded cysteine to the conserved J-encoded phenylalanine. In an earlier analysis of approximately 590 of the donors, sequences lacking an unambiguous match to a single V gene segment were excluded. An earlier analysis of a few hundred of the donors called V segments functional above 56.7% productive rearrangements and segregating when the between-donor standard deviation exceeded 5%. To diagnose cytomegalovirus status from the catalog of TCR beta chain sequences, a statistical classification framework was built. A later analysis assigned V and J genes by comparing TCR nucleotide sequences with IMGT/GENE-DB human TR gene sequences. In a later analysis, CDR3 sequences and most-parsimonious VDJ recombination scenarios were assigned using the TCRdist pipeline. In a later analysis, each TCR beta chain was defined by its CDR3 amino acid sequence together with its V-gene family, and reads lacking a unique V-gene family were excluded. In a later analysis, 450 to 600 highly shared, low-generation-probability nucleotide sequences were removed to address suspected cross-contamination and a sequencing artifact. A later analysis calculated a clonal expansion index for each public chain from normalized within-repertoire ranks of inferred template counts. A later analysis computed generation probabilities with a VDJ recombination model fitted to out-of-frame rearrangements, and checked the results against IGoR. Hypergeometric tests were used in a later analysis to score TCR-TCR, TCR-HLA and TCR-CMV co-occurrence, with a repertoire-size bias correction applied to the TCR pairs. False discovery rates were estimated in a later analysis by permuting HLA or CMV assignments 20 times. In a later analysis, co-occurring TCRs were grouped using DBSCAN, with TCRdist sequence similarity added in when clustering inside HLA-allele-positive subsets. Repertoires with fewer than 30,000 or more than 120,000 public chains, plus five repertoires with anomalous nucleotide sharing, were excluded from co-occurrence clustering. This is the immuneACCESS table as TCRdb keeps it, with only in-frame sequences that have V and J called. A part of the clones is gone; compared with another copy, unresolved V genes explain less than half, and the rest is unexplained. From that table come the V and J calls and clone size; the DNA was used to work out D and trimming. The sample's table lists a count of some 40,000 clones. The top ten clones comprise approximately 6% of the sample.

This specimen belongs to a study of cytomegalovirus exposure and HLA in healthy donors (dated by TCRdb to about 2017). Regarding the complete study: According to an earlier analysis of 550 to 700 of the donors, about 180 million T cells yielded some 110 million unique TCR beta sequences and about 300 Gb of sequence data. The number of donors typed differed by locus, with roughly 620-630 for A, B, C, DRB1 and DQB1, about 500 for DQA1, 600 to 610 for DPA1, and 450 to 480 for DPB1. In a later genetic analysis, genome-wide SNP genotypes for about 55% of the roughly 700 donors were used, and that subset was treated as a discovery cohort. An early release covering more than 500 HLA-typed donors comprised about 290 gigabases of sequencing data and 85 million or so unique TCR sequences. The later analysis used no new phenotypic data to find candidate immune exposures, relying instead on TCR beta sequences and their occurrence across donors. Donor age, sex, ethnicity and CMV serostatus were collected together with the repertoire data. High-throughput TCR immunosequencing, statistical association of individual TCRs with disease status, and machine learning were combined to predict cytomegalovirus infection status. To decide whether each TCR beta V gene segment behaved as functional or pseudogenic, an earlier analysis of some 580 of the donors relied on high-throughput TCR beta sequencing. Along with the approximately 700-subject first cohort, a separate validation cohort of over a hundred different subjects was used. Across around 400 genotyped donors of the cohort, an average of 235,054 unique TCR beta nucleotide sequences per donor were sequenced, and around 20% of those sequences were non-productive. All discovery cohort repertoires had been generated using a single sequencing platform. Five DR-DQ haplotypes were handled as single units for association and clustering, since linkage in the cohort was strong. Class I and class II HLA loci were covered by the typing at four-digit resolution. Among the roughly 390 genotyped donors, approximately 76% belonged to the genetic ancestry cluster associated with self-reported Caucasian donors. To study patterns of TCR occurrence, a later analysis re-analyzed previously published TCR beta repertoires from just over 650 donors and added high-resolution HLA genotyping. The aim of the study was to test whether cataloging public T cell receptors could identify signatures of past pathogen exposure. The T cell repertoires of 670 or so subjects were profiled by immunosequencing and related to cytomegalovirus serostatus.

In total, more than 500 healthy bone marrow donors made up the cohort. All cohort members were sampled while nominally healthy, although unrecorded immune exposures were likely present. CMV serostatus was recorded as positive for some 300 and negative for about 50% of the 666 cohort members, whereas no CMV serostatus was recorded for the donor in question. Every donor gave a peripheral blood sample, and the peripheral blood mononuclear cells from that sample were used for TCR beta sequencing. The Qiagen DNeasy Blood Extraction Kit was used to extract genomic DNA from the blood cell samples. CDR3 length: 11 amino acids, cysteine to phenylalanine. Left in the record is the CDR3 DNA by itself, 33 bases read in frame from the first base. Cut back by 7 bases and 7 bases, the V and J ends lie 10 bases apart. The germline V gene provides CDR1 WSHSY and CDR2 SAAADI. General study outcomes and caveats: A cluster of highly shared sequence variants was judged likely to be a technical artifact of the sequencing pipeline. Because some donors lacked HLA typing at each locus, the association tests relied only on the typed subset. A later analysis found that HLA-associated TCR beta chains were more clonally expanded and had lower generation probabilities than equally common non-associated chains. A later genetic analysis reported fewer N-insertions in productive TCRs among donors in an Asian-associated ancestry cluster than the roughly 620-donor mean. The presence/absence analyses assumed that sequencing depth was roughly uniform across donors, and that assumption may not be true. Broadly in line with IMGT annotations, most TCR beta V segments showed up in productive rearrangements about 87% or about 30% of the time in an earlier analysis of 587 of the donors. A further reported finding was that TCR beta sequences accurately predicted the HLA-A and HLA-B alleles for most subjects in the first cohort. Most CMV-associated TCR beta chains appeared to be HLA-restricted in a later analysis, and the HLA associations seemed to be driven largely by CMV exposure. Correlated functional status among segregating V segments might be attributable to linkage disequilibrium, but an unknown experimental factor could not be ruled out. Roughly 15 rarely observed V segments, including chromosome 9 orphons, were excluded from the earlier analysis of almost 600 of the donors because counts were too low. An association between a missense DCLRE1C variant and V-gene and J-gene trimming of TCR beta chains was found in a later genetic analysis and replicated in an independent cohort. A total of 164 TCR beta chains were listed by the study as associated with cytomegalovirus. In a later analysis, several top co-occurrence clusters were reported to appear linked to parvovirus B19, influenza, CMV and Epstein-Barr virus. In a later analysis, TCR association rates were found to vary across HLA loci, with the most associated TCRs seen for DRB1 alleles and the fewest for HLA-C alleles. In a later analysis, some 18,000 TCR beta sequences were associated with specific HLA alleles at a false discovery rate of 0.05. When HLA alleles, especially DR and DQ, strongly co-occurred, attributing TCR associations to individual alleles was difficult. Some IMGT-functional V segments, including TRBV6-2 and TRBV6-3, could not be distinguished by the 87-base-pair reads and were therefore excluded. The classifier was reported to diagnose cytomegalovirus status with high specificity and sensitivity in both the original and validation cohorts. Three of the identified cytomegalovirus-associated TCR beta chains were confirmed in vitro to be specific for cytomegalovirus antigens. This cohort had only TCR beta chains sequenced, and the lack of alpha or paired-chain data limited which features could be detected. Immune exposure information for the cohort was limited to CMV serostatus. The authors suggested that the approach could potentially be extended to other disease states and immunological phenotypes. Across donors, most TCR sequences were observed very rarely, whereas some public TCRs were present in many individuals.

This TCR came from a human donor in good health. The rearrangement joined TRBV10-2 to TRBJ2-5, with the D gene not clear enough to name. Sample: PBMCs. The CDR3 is CASTSTGTQYF. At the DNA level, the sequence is TGCGCCAGCACCTCCACCGGGACCCAGTACTTC.